These 14 T cell receptor beta chains came from one sample sequenced in a study of blood T cell repertoires in COVID-19. Here immunoSEQ multiplex PCR was the method, and the copy in TCRdb shows in-frame clones only, minus some. The sample has a few hundred thousand clones, 88% seen once. The sample was peripheral blood. The receptors originated from a woman aged 25-40 years who had recovered from COVID-19.

The chain carries TRBV6-2 or TRBV6-3 and TRBJ2-3, with 8 bases aligning to TRBD1. The CDR3 covers 14 residues. The ends lost 5 bases at V and 5 bases at J; junction bases unmatched: 6. Germline V gene data show CDR1 as MNHEY and CDR2 as SVGEGT. The CDR3 spells CASSQTGAGDTQYF. The CDR3 DNA follows: TGTGCCAGCAGTCAGACAGGGGCTGGAGATACGCAGTATTTT.

This clone was seen a single time. This chain links TRBV5-6 with TRBJ1-2, with D maybe TRBD1 (5 bases). This CDR3 spans 15 amino acids. The V end was cut by 4 bases, the J end by 3 bases, with 16 bases between. Germline CDR1 is SGHDT and CDR2 is YYEEEE. CDR3 coding DNA: TGTGCCAGCAGCCCGGTAGGGGTTTTCGACTATGGCTACACCTTC. Protein sequence: CASSPVGVFDYGYTF.

V is TRBV3-1 (or the pseudogene TRBV3-2) and J is TRBJ1-2; D uncertain. Germline V CDR1 and CDR2: LGHDT, YNNKEL (reference sequence). V was clipped by 0 bases and J by 1 base, with 9 bases between them. This CDR3 comprises 15 residues. The CDR3, as DNA: TGTGCCAGCAGCCAAGATCCAGGTTTTAACTATGGCTACACCTTC. Amino acids: CASSQDPGFNYGYTF.

The V and J genes are TRBV7-9 and TRBJ1-1; D remains unclear. V was trimmed by 1 base and J by 2 bases, leaving 5 bases between them. The CDR3 is 13 residues long. The germline V gene encodes CDR1 SEHNR and CDR2 FQNEAQ (reference sequence). The CDR3: CASSLGTNTEAFF. CDR3 DNA: TGTGCCAGCAGCTTAGGCACTAACACTGAAGCTTTCTTT. Supplemented by reference TRBV7-9 and TRBJ1-1, the full variable domain reads DTGVSQNPRHKITKRGQNVTFRCDPISEHNRLYWYRQTLGQGPEFLTYFQNEAQLEKSRLLSDRFSAERPKGSFSTLEIQRTEQGDSAMYLCASSLGTNTEAFFGQGTRLTVV.

The chain recombines TRBV6-5 with TRBJ2-2; 7 bases agree with TRBD2. Germline trimming cut 6 bases from V and 6 bases from J; bases unmatched to any gene: 10. Germline values: CDR1 MNHEY, CDR2 SVGAGI. The CDR3 loop spans 15 amino acids. CDR3 protein: CASSPWGGFAGELFF. The CDR3 region has the DNA TGTGCCAGCAGCCCCTGGGGGGGGTTCGCCGGGGAGCTGTTTTTT.

This chain uses TRBV7-9 with TRBJ2-7, with D unclear. In germline, CDR1 is SEHNR, CDR2 FQNEAQ (reference sequence). Trimming shortened V by 5 bases and J by 0 bases, and 5 bases separated the two germline ends. There are 12 residues in the CDR3. The CDR3 region is CASSPSSYEQYF. The CDR3 DNA is TGTGCCAGCAGCCCGAGCTCCTACGAGCAGTACTTC.

The gene calls are TRBV30 and TRBJ1-3; D gene unclear. The CDR3 has 12 residues. Germline loops: CDR1 GTSNPN, CDR2 SVGIG (reference sequence). V was trimmed by 4 bases and J by 8 bases, leaving 12 bases between them. CDR3 protein: CAWTAKADTIYF. The DNA for the CDR3 is TGTGCCTGGACGGCAAAGGCGGACACCATATATTTT.

V usage is TRBV5-1 and J usage is TRBJ2-7; 11 bases are shared with TRBD2. The CDR3 covers 16 residues. The germline CDR1 and CDR2 sequences are SGHRS and YFSETQ. V gave up 0 bases and J gave up 1 base; unmatched junction bases: 3. CDR3 protein: CASSLAGTSGSYEQYF. The CDR3 region has the DNA TGCGCCAGCAGCTTGGCGGGGACTAGCGGATCCTACGAGCAGTACTTC.

The V and J genes are TRBV6-5 and TRBJ2-7; D remains ambiguous. V shed 5 bases and J shed 4 bases, with 15 bases lying between them. The length of the CDR3 is 14 residues. CDR1 is MNHEY and CDR2 is SVGAGI in the germline V gene. In nucleotides, the CDR3 is TGTGCCAGCAGTCCCGTTCAGGTATGGTACGAGCAGTACTTC. Its protein is CASSPVQVWYEQYF.

The chain joins TRBV19 to TRBJ1-6, with D possibly TRBD1 on 6 matching bases. Germline V gives CDR1 LNHDA, CDR2 SQIVND (reference sequence). CDR3 length equals 17 residues. V lost 7 bases, J lost 5 bases, and 21 bases lay in between. The CDR3 region has the DNA TGTGCCAGTATAGGGGGACGGACCCCCGTGGATAATTCACCCCTCCACTTT. The encoded protein is CASIGGRTPVDNSPLHF.

The rearrangement links TRBV24-1 to TRBJ1-4; D call uncertain. Deletions cut 3 bases from V and 2 bases from J, with 12 bases between. Germline loops: CDR1 KGHDR, CDR2 SFDVKD. The CDR3 extends over 16 amino acids. The CDR3: CATSDGGTGTNEKLFF. CDR3 bases: TGTGCCACCAGTGATGGAGGAACGGGGACTAATGAAAAACTGTTTTTT.

The chain employs TRBV2 and TRBJ1-2; D is ambiguous. The CDR3 has 17 residues. Germline V CDR1 and CDR2: SNHLY, FYNNEI. Trimming left V 0 bases short and J 2 bases short, with 16 bases between. CDR3 in amino acids: CASSEAVSTWENYGYTF. CDR3 bases: TGTGCCAGCAGTGAAGCGGTTTCTACTTGGGAGAACTATGGCTACACCTTC.

The V gene is TRBV5-4, the J gene TRBJ2-5, with a tentative D call TRBD2 (5 bases). The CDR3 sequence is 16 residues long. Deletions cut 4 bases from V and 1 base from J, with 17 bases between. The germline V gene has CDR1 SGHNT and CDR2 YYREEE (reference sequence). The CDR3 is CASSPSPGWGQETQYF. The CDR3 bases are TGTGCCAGCAGCCCCTCCCCGGGGTGGGGCCAAGAGACCCAGTACTTC.

V is TRBV30 and J is TRBJ2-2, with unresolved D. Germline V CDR1 and CDR2: GTSNPN, SVGIG (reference sequence). The CDR3 has 12 residues. The germline V and J ends were trimmed by 6 bases and 6 bases, with 11 bases remaining between them. The CDR3 region is CACYIGAGELFF. For the CDR3, the DNA is TGTGCCTGTTACATCGGAGCCGGGGAGCTGTTTTTT.